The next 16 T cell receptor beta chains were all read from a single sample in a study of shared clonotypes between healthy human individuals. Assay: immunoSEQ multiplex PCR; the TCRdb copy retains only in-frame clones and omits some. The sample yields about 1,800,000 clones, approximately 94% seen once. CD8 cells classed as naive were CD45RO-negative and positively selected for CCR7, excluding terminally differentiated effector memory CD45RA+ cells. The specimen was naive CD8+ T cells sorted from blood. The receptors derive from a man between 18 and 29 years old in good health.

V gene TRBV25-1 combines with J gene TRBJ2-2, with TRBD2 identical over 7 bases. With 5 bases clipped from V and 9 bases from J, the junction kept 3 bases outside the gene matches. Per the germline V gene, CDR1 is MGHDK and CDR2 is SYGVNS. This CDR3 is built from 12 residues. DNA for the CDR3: TGTGCCAGCAGTTTCGGGAGGTGGGAGCTGTTTTTT. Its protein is CASSFGRWELFF.

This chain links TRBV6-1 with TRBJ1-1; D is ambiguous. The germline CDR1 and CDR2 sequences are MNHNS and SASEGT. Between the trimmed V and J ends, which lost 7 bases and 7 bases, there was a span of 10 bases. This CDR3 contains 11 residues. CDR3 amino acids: CASIRGVEAFF. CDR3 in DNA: TGTGCCAGCATTCGCGGGGTTGAAGCTTTCTTT.

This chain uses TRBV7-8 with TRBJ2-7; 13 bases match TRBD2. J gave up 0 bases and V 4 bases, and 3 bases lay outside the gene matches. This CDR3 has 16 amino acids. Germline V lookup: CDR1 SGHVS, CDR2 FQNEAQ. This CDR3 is CASSSGLAGVSYEQYF. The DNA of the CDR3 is TGTGCCAGCAGCTCCGGACTAGCGGGAGTCTCCTACGAGCAGTACTTC.

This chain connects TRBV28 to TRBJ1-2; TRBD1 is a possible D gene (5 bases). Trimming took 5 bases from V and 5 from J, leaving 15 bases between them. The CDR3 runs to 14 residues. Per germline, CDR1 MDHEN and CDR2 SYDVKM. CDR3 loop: CASSGWQGPYGYTF. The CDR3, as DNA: TGTGCCAGCAGTGGGTGGCAGGGTCCATATGGCTACACCTTC.

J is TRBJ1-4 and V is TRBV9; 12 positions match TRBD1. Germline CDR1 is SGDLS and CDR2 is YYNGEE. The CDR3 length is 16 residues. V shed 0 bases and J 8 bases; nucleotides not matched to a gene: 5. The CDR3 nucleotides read TGTGCCAGCAGCGTAGGCCGTGGGACAGGGGGCGAAAAACTGTTTTTT. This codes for CASSVGRGTGGEKLFF. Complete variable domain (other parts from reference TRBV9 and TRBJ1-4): DSGVTQTPKHLITATGQRVTLRCSPRSGDLSVYWYQQSLDQGLQFLIQYYNGEERAKGNILERFSAQQFPDLHSELNLSSLELGDSALYFCASSVGRGTGGEKLFFGSGTQLSVL.

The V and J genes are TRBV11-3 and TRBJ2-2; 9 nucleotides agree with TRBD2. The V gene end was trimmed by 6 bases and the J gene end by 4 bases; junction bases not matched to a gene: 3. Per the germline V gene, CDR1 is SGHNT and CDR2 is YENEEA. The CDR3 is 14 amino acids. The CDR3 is CASSVSGGTGELFF. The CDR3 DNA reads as TGTGCCAGCAGTGTTAGCGGGGGCACCGGGGAGCTGTTTTTT.

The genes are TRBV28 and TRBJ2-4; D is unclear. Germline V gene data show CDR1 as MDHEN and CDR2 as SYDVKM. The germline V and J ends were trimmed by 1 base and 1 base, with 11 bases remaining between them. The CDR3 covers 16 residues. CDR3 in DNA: TGTGCCAGCAGTTTATCTCCTTGGGCGGCCAAAAACATTCAGTACTTC. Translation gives CASSLSPWAAKNIQYF.

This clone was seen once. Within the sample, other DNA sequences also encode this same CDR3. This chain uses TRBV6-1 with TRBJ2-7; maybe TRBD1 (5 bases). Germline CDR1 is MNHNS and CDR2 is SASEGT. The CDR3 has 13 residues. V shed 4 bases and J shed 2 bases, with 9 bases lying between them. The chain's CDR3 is CASSARQTYEQYF. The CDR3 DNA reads TGTGCCAGCAGTGCGAGACAGACCTACGAGCAGTACTTC.

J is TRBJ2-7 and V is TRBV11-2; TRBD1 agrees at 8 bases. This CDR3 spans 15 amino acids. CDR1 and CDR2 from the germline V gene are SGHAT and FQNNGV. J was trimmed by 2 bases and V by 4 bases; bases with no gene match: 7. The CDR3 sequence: CASSSRAGGPYEQYF. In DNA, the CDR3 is TGTGCCAGCAGCTCGCGGGCAGGGGGCCCCTACGAGCAGTACTTC. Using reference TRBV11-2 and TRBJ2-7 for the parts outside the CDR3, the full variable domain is EAGVAQSPRYKIIEKRQSVAFWCNPISGHATLYWYQQILGQGPKLLIQFQNNGVVDDSQLPKDRFSAERLKGVDSTLKIQPAKLEDSAVYLCASSSRAGGPYEQYFGPGTRLTVT.

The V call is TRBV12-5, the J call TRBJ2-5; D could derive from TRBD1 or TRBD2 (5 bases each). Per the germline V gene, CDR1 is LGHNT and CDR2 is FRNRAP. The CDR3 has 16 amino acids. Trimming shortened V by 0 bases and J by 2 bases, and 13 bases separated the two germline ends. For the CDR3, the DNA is TGTGCTAGTGGTTTGGTGGTCTACGGGGCTCAAGAGACCCAGTACTTC. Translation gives CASGLVVYGAQETQYF.

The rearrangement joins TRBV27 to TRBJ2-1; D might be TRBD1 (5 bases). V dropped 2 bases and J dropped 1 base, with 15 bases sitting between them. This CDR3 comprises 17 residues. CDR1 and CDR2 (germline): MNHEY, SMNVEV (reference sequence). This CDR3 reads CASSLGVVGLSYNEQFF. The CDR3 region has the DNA TGTGCCAGCAGTTTAGGTGTGGTGGGGCTTTCCTACAATGAGCAGTTCTTC.

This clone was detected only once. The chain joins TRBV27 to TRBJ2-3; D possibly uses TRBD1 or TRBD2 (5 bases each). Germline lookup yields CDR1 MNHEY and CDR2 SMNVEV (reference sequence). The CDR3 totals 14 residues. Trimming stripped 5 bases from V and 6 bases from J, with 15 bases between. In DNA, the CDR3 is TGTGCCAGCAGTAGGGACCTTTCCCCGGATACGCAGTATTTT. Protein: CASSRDLSPDTQYF.

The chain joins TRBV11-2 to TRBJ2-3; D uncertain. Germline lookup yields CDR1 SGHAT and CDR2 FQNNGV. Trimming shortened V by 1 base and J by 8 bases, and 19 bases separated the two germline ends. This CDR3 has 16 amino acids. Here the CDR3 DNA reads TGTGCCAGCAGCTTAGCGCCCGGCACATTGCCTCCTACGCAGTATTTT. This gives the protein CASSLAPGTLPPTQYF.

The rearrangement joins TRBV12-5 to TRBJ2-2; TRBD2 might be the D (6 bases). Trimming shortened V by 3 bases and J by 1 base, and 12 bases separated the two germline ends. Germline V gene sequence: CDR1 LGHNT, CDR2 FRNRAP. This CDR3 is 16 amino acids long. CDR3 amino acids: CASGFVVGGNTGELFF. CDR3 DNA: TGTGCTAGTGGTTTCGTCGTGGGGGGGAACACCGGGGAGCTGTTTTTT.

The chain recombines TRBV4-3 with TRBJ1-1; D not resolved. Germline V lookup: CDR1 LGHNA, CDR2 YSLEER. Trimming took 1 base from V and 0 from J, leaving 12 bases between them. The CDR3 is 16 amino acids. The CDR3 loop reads CASSQGAVFMNTEAFF. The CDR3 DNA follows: TGCGCCAGCAGCCAAGGGGCAGTCTTCATGAACACTGAAGCTTTCTTT.

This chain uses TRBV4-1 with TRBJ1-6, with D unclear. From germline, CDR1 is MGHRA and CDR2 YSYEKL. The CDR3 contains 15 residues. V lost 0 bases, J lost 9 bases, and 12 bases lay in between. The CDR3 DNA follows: TGCGCCAGCAGCCAAGAGTCCGGTAGTCGTTCACCCCTCCACTTT. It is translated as CASSQESGSRSPLHF.